The 5 T cell receptor beta chains below come from one sample, sequenced in a study of early T cells in non-severe SARS-CoV-2 infection. TCRdb called the 5' RACE reads again in MiXCR, with one record for every CDR3 protein. This sample has 100,000 to 150,000 distinct CDR3 sequences, with about 15% found just once. The material sequenced was whole blood. Source of these receptors: an adult who was a healthcare worker with PCR-confirmed SARS-CoV-2 infection or an uninfected control (not recorded which).

The rearrangement joins TRBV27 to TRBJ2-1, with 8 bases that match TRBD2. The CDR3 is 15 residues long. CDR1 MNHEY and CDR2 SMNVEV come from the germline V gene (reference sequence). The ends lost 5 bases at V and 4 bases at J; junction bases unmatched: 7. This CDR3 reads CASSIAGKPYNEQFF. The CDR3 bases are TGTGCCAGCAGTATAGCGGGGAAACCGTACAATGAGCAGTTCTTC.

Only a few counts were recorded for this clonotype. The chain carries TRBV4-1 and TRBJ2-1, with TRBD2 matching over 9 bases. Losses at the gene ends were 7 bases for V and 9 bases for J; bases not matched to a gene: 13. The germline gives CDR1 MGHRA, CDR2 YSYEKL. The CDR3 has 15 amino acids. The CDR3 is CASTPIAGANVEQFF. The CDR3 DNA reads as TGCGCCAGCACCCCAATAGCGGGGGCGAATGTTGAGCAGTTCTTC.

This clonotype was picked up a small number of times. The J gene is TRBJ1-1, the V gene TRBV29-1, with no clear D. From germline, CDR1 is SQVTM and CDR2 ANQGSEA. The CDR3 extends over 12 amino acids. Trimming took 5 bases from V and 2 from J, leaving 9 bases between them. In DNA, the CDR3 is TGCAGCGTTCGGACTGGAAACACTGAAGCTTTCTTT. Translation gives CSVRTGNTEAFF.

This clonotype appeared many times. The chain carries TRBV12-3 or TRBV12-4 and TRBJ1-4; a possible D gene is TRBD1 (5 bases). Trimming stripped 5 bases from V and 6 bases from J, with 13 bases between. This CDR3 is 14 amino acids long. CDR3 sequence reads: CASSGTEVYEKLFF. The CDR3 DNA reads TGTGCCAGCAGTGGGACGGAAGTTTATGAAAAACTGTTTTTT.

This clonotype showed up many times. The chain combines TRBV2 with TRBJ1-5; D unclear. CDR1 SNHLY and CDR2 FYNNEI come from the germline V gene. Trimming cost V 4 bases and J 0 bases, with 7 bases left between them. This CDR3 region has 14 residues. The CDR3 nucleotides read TGTGCCAGCAGTGTCGCCCATAGCAATCAGCCCCAGCATTTT. Protein sequence: CASSVAHSNQPQHF.